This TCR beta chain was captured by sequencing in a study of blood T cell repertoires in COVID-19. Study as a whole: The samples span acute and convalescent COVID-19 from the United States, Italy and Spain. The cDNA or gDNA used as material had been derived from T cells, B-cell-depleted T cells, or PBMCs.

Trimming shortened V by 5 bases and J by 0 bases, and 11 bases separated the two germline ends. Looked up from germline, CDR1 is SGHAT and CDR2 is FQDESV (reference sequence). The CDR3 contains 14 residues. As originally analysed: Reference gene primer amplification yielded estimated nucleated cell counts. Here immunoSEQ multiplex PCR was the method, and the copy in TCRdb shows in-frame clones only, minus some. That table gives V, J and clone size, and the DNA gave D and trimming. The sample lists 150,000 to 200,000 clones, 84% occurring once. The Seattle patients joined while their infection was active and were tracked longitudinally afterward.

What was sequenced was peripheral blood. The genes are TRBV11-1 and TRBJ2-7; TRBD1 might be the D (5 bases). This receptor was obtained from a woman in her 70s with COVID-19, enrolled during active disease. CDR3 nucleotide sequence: TGTGCCAGCAGCCCGCAGGGAAGCTCCTACGAGCAGTACTTC. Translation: CASSPQGSSYEQYF.